The rows below give T cell receptor beta chains drawn from one sample of a study of blood T cell repertoires in COVID-19. Libraries were prepared by immunoSEQ multiplex PCR; TCRdb keeps only in-frame clonotypes and omits some of them. This repertoire shows 60,000 to 80,000 clones, approximately 85% found once; its top ten account for roughly 25%. The sequenced sample was peripheral blood. The receptors shown here come from a man in his fifties or sixties with acute or convalescent COVID-19. Each CDR3 is given with its conserved first and last residue. A D gene is named only where the DNA matches it firmly. The size field is filled for only some rows; it gives once, few, many or a size class.

CDR3 length: 14
D gene: TRBD2
clone size: -
J gene: TRBJ2-5
V gene: TRBV25-1
CDR3 DNA: TGTGCCAGCACCGAAGCGGGGGGGGGAAAGACCCAGTACTTC
CDR3 protein: CASTEAGGGKTQYF

CDR3 length: 15
D gene: TRBD2
clone size: few
J gene: TRBJ2-5
V gene: TRBV2
CDR3 DNA: TGTGCCAGCGGGGGGTCTAGCGGGGTTGGAGAGACCCAGTACTTC
CDR3 protein: CASGGSSGVGETQYF

CDR3 length: 13
D gene: -
clone size: -
J gene: TRBJ1-1
V gene: TRBV19
CDR3 DNA: TGTGCCAGTAGTTGGGACACGAACACTGAAGCTTTCTTT
CDR3 protein: CASSWDTNTEAFF

CDR3 length: 11
D gene: -
clone size: -
J gene: TRBJ2-7
V gene: TRBV5-1
CDR3 DNA: TGCGCCAGCAGCGGGGAGTACGAGCAGTACTTC
CDR3 protein: CASSGEYEQYF

CDR3 length: 14
D gene: TRBD1
clone size: -
J gene: TRBJ1-1
V gene: TRBV6-5
CDR3 DNA: TGTGCCAGCAGAAACACAGGGGGTAGCACTGAAGCTTTCTTT
CDR3 protein: CASRNTGGSTEAFF

CDR3 length: 16
D gene: TRBD2
clone size: -
J gene: TRBJ2-3
V gene: TRBV4-1
CDR3 DNA: TGCGCCAGCAGCCAAGTACTAGCGGGGATCACAGATACGCAGTATTTT
CDR3 protein: CASSQVLAGITDTQYF

CDR3 length: 14
D gene: TRBD1
clone size: few
J gene: TRBJ2-7
V gene: TRBV5-4
CDR3 DNA: TGTGCCAGCAGCTTGGGGACAGGGGGCGCCGAGCAGTACTTC
CDR3 protein: CASSLGTGGAEQYF

CDR3 length: 16
D gene: -
clone size: -
J gene: TRBJ1-1
V gene: TRBV14
CDR3 DNA: TGTGCCAGCAGCCAAGAACCACTCGGACACGACACTGAAGCTTTCTTT
CDR3 protein: CASSQEPLGHDTEAFF

CDR3 length: 14
D gene: -
clone size: -
J gene: TRBJ2-5
V gene: TRBV30
CDR3 DNA: TGTGCCTGGAATAAGGGGGGGGCTGAAGAGACCCAGTACTTC
CDR3 protein: CAWNKGGAEETQYF

CDR3 length: 15
D gene: -
clone size: -
J gene: TRBJ1-5
V gene: TRBV2
CDR3 DNA: TGTGCCAGCAGTGGGTTACAGGGAAGCAATCAGCCCCAGCATTTT
CDR3 protein: CASSGLQGSNQPQHF

CDR3 length: 15
D gene: -
clone size: -
J gene: TRBJ1-1
V gene: TRBV3-1/TRBV3-2
CDR3 DNA: TGTGCCAGCAGCCCTCAGCGGGGGCTCGGAATTGAAGCTTTCTTT
CDR3 protein: CASSPQRGLGIEAFF

CDR3 length: 16
D gene: -
clone size: -
J gene: TRBJ1-3
V gene: TRBV12-2
CDR3 DNA: -
CDR3 protein: CASRNYRVGRGNTIYF

CDR3 length: 16
D gene: -
clone size: once
J gene: TRBJ1-4
V gene: TRBV5-1
CDR3 DNA: TGCGCCAGCAGCCGCCAGGGGTGGGCAACTAATGAAAAACTGTTTTTT
CDR3 protein: CASSRQGWATNEKLFF

CDR3 length: 14
D gene: TRBD1
clone size: -
J gene: TRBJ1-6
V gene: TRBV5-8
CDR3 DNA: TGTGCCAGCAGCCGGGGACAGAGTAATTCACCCCTCCACTTT
CDR3 protein: CASSRGQSNSPLHF

CDR3 length: 14
D gene: TRBD2
clone size: -
J gene: TRBJ2-7
V gene: TRBV6-6
CDR3 DNA: TGTGCCAGCAGTGCTACTAGCGGGAGCTACGAGCAGTACTTC
CDR3 protein: CASSATSGSYEQYF

CDR3 length: 14
D gene: -
clone size: -
J gene: TRBJ1-1
V gene: TRBV19
CDR3 DNA: TGTGCCAGTATCCCCACGGGGGTGAACACTGAAGCTTTCTTT
CDR3 protein: CASIPTGVNTEAFF

CDR3 length: 17
D gene: -
clone size: -
J gene: TRBJ2-7
V gene: TRBV18
CDR3 DNA: TGTGCCAGCTCACCGACCGGGTTCCCGACGCCAATCTACGAGCAGTACTTC
CDR3 protein: CASSPTGFPTPIYEQYF

CDR3 length: 16
D gene: -
clone size: -
J gene: TRBJ2-7
V gene: TRBV5-1
CDR3 DNA: TGCGCCAGCAGCTTGGACGGCACAGGGCCGTCCTACGAGCAGTACTTC
CDR3 protein: CASSLDGTGPSYEQYF

CDR3 length: 13
D gene: -
clone size: -
J gene: TRBJ1-1
V gene: TRBV18
CDR3 DNA: TGTGCCAGCTCACCACTCCAGAACACTGAAGCTTTCTTT
CDR3 protein: CASSPLQNTEAFF

CDR3 length: 15
D gene: -
clone size: -
J gene: TRBJ2-5
V gene: TRBV11-2
CDR3 DNA: TGTGCCAGCAGCTTAGGACAGTCGTCTTGGGAGACCCAGTACTTC
CDR3 protein: CASSLGQSSWETQYF

CDR3 length: 13
D gene: TRBD2
clone size: -
J gene: TRBJ2-5
V gene: TRBV3-1/TRBV3-2
CDR3 DNA: TGTGCCAGCAGCCCCTCTAGCGGGGAGACCCAGTACTTC
CDR3 protein: CASSPSSGETQYF

CDR3 length: 17
D gene: TRBD2
clone size: few
J gene: TRBJ2-7
V gene: TRBV6-6
CDR3 DNA: TGTGCCAGCAGTCCGGGGACTAGCGGGGGAAGGGGCCTCGAGCAGTACTTC
CDR3 protein: CASSPGTSGGRGLEQYF

CDR3 length: 18
D gene: TRBD2
clone size: -
J gene: TRBJ2-4
V gene: TRBV7-9
CDR3 DNA: TGTGCCAGCAGCTCAGACGGGACTATTCCTTTGTCCAAAAACATTCAGTACTTC
CDR3 protein: CASSSDGTIPLSKNIQYF

CDR3 length: 18
D gene: TRBD1
clone size: -
J gene: TRBJ2-2
V gene: TRBV11-3
CDR3 DNA: TGTGCCAGCAGCTTAGATGGTGGGACAGGGGGCTCCACCGGGGAGCTGTTTTTT
CDR3 protein: CASSLDGGTGGSTGELFF

CDR3 length: 16
D gene: TRBD1
clone size: once
J gene: TRBJ1-2
V gene: TRBV5-1
CDR3 DNA: TGCGCCAGCAGCTTGGAGGTGGGACAGGGGCAAGGAGGCTACACCTTC
CDR3 protein: CASSLEVGQGQGGYTF

CDR3 length: 14
D gene: -
clone size: -
J gene: TRBJ1-2
V gene: TRBV24-1
CDR3 DNA: TGTGCCACCAGTGATCCTACGGGGAACTATGGCTACACCTTC
CDR3 protein: CATSDPTGNYGYTF

CDR3 length: 14
D gene: -
clone size: medium-sized
J gene: TRBJ2-3
V gene: TRBV5-4
CDR3 DNA: TGTGCCAGCAGCTTGGGGCTAGCTACAGATACGCAGTATTTT
CDR3 protein: CASSLGLATDTQYF

CDR3 length: 15
D gene: TRBD2
clone size: -
J gene: TRBJ2-1
V gene: TRBV7-3
CDR3 DNA: TGTGCCAGCAGCCCCGGGACTAGCGGTTACAATGAGCAGTTCTTC
CDR3 protein: CASSPGTSGYNEQFF

CDR3 length: 13
D gene: -
clone size: -
J gene: TRBJ2-5
V gene: TRBV5-4
CDR3 DNA: TGTGCCAGCAGCTCGGGGTTAGAAGAGACCCAGTACTTC
CDR3 protein: CASSSGLEETQYF

CDR3 length: 14
D gene: -
clone size: -
J gene: TRBJ2-3
V gene: TRBV19
CDR3 DNA: TGTGCCAGTAGTCTACAGCCGGGGTCGGATACGCAGTATTTT
CDR3 protein: CASSLQPGSDTQYF

CDR3 length: 18
D gene: -
clone size: -
J gene: TRBJ1-6
V gene: TRBV3-1/TRBV3-2
CDR3 DNA: TGTGCCAGCAGCCCCAGGGTCCCCTCCGCAGGGTTCAATTCACCCCTCCACTTT
CDR3 protein: CASSPRVPSAGFNSPLHF

CDR3 length: 14
D gene: TRBD2
clone size: once
J gene: TRBJ2-3
V gene: TRBV11-2
CDR3 DNA: TGTGCCAGCAGCCCCCGGGGGGTTTCGGATACGCAGTATTTT
CDR3 protein: CASSPRGVSDTQYF

CDR3 length: 15
D gene: TRBD1
clone size: -
J gene: TRBJ1-1
V gene: TRBV7-9
CDR3 DNA: TGTGCCAGCAGCCCCAGACAGGGGCAGGGGACTGAAGCTTTCTTT
CDR3 protein: CASSPRQGQGTEAFF

CDR3 length: 13
D gene: TRBD1
clone size: -
J gene: TRBJ1-2
V gene: TRBV25-1
CDR3 DNA: TGTGCCAGTAAGGGACAGGAAGGCTATGGCTACACCTTC
CDR3 protein: CASKGQEGYGYTF

CDR3 length: 13
D gene: -
clone size: -
J gene: TRBJ2-7
V gene: TRBV12-5
CDR3 DNA: TGTGCTAGTGGTTCAGCCGGGAGCTACGAGCAGTACTTC
CDR3 protein: CASGSAGSYEQYF

CDR3 length: 14
D gene: -
clone size: -
J gene: TRBJ1-1
V gene: TRBV5-6
CDR3 DNA: TGTGCCAGCAGCTCCCCCTCGTTGTACACTGAAGCTTTCTTT
CDR3 protein: CASSSPSLYTEAFF

CDR3 length: 14
D gene: -
clone size: once
J gene: TRBJ2-2
V gene: TRBV30
CDR3 DNA: TGTGCCTGGAGTGTAGGCGAGGACACCGGGGAGCTGTTTTTT
CDR3 protein: CAWSVGEDTGELFF

CDR3 length: 15
D gene: -
clone size: -
J gene: TRBJ1-2
V gene: TRBV4-1
CDR3 DNA: TGCGCCAGCAGCCAAGATGCCTCCGGGGTCTATGGCTACACCTTC
CDR3 protein: CASSQDASGVYGYTF

CDR3 length: 15
D gene: -
clone size: few
J gene: TRBJ1-5
V gene: TRBV30
CDR3 DNA: TGTGCCTGGAGTCCCCAGGACTCTGCGCATCAGCCCCAGCATTTT
CDR3 protein: CAWSPQDSAHQPQHF

CDR3 length: 13
D gene: -
clone size: once
J gene: TRBJ2-1
V gene: TRBV23-1
CDR3 DNA: TGCGCCAGCAGTCAAGTTGCTCGGAATGAGCAGTTCTTC
CDR3 protein: CASSQVARNEQFF